The TCR beta chain under discussion was sequenced for a study of T-cell memory formation after mild COVID-19. This clonotype has a handful of counts. CDR3 length equals 16 residues. Germline-derived CDR1 and CDR2 are SGHDN and FVKESK. V lost 4 bases to trimming and J lost 5 bases, with 20 bases between them. TCRdb itself ran the 5' RACE reads through MiXCR, one entry per CDR3 protein. This table holds under 550,000 distinct CDR3 sequences, about 18% found once. Sample: PBMCs or a T cell subset sorted from them (not recorded which). The chain uses TRBV14 and TRBJ1-1; TRBD1 might be the D (5 bases). The clonotype comes from an adult woman who had mild COVID-19 (a few samples of this study predate the infection). Cell type and time point are not known. The CDR3 reads CASSPQKRGLWTEAFF. The CDR3, as DNA: TGTGCCAGCAGCCCACAGAAACGGGGCTTGTGGACTGAAGCTTTCTTT.